The clone carrying this TCR beta chain was recorded a few times. Specified treatment: skin biopsy from PPD injection site in Mantoux-positive individual. A UMI-containing oligonucleotide was joined by 3' ligation to the TCR cDNA template. Tuberculin skin test biopsies were taken where PPD was injected in Mantoux-positive people. This sample was taken from a study of naive and memory T cell subsets. Four PCR rounds used nested alpha and beta constant region primers plus the SP2 primer. TCRdb reanalysed the UMI-ligation and nested PCR reads using MiXCR and keeps one entry per CDR3 protein. Among tens of thousands of distinct CDR3 sequences, 5.5% to 7.5% were seen once, and the ten largest hold 3.1%. Germline-derived CDR1 and CDR2 are SQVTM and ANQGSEA. V lost 3 bases to trimming and J lost 4 bases, with 12 bases between them. The CDR3 has 13 residues.

This TCR was recovered from an adult in good health. J is TRBJ2-5 and V is TRBV29-1, with D maybe TRBD2 (6 bases). Material: skin, obtained from a tuberculin skin test site. CDR3 nucleotide sequence: TGCAGCGTTGATGACGGGGGAGGAGAGACCCAGTACTTC. Its translation is CSVDDGGGETQYF. The full variable domain, with the rest looked up from reference TRBV29-1 and TRBJ2-5, is SAVISQKPSRDICQRGTSLTIQCQVDSQVTMMFWYRQQPGQSLTLIATANQGSEATYESGFVIDKFPISRPNLTFSTLTVSNMSPEDSSIYLCSVDDGGGETQYFGPGTRLLVL.